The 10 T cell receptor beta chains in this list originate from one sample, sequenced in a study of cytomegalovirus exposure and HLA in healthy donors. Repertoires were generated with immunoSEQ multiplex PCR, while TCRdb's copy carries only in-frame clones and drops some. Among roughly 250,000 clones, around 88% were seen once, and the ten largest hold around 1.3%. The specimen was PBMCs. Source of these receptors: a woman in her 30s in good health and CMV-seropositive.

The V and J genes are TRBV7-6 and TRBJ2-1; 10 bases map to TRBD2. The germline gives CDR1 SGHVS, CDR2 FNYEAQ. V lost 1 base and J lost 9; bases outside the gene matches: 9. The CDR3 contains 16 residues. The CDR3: CASSLDTSGAGGEQFF. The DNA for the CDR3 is TGTGCCAGCAGCTTAGATACTAGCGGGGCAGGTGGTGAGCAGTTCTTC.

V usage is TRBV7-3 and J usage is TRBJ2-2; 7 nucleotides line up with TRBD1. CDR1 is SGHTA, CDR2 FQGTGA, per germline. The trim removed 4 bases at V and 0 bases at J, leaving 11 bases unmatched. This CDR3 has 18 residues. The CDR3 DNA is TGTGCCAGCAGCTCCAAAATCATAGGGACAGCGAACACCGGGGAGCTGTTTTTT. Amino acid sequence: CASSSKIIGTANTGELFF.

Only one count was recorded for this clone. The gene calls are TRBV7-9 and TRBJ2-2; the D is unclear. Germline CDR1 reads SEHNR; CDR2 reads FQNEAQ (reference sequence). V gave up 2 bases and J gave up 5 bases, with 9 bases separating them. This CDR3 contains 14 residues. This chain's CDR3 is CASSLYRVTGELFF. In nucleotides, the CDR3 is TGTGCCAGCAGCTTATACCGGGTAACCGGGGAGCTGTTTTTT.

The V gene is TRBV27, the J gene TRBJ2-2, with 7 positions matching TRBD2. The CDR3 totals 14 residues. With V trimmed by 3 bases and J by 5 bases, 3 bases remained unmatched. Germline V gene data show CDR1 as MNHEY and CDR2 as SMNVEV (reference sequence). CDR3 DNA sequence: TGTGCCAGCAGTTTGGGGGGGTGGACCGGGGAGCTGTTTTTT. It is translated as CASSLGGWTGELFF.

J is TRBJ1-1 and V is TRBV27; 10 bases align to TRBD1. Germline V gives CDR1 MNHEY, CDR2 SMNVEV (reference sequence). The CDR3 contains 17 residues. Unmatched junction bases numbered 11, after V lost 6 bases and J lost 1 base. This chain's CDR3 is CASRTTGGIGPNTEAFF. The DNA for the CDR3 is TGTGCCAGCAGAACGACAGGGGGCATAGGCCCGAACACTGAAGCTTTCTTT.

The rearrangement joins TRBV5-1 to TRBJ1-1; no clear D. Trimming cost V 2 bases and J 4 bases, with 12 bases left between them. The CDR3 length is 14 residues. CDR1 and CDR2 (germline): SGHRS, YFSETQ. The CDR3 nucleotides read TGCGCCAGCAGCTTTCGGGGTCGGGGCACTGAAGCTTTCTTT. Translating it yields CASSFRGRGTEAFF.

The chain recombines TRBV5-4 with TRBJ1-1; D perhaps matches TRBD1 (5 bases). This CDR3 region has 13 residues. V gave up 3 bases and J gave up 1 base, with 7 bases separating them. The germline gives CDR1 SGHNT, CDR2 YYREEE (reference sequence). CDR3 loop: CASSWGGNTEAFF. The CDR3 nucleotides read TGTGCCAGCAGCTGGGGCGGGAACACTGAAGCTTTCTTT.

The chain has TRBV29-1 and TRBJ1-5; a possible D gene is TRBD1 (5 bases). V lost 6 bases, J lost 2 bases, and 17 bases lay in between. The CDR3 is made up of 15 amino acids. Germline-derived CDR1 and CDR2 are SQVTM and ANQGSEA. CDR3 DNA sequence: TGCAGCGTATTGGCAGGGTGGGATCGCAATCAGCCCCAGCATTTT. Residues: CSVLAGWDRNQPQHF.

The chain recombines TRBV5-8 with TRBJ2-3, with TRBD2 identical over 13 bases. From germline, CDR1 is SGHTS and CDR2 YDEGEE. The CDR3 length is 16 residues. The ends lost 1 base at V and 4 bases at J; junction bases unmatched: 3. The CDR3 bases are TGTGCCAGCAGCTTGACTAGCGGGAGGGTGTCAGATACGCAGTATTTT. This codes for CASSLTSGRVSDTQYF.

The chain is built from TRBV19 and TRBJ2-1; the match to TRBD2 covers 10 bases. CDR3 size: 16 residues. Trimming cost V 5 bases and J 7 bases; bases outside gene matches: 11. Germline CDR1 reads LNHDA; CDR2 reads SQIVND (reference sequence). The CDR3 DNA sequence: TGTGCCAGTAGTGCGCCGGGACTAGCGCGAAAAAATGAGCAGTTCTTC. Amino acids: CASSAPGLARKNEQFF.